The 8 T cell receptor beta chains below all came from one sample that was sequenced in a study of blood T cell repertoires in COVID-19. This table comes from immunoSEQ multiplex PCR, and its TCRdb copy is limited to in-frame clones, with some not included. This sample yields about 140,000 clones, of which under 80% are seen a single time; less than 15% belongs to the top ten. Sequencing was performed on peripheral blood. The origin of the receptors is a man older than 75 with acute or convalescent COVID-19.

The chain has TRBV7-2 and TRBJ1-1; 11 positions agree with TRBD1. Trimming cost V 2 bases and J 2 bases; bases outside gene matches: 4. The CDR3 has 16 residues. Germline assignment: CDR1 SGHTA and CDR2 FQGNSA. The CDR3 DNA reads TGTGCCAGCAGCTTAAGGGGACAGGGGGGTAACACTGAAGCTTTCTTT. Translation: CASSLRGQGGNTEAFF.

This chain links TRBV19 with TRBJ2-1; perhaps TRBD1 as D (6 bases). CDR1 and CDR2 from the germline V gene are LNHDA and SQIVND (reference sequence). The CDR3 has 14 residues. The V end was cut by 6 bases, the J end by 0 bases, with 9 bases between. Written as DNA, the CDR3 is TGTGCCAGTAGCAGAGGGGGCTCCTACAATGAGCAGTTCTTC. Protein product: CASSRGGSYNEQFF.

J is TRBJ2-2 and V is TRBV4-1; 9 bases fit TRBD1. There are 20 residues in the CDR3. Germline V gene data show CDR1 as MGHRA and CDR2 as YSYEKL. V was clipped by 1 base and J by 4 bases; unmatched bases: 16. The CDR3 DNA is TGCGCCAGCAGCCAAGCAACCACGCGCCGGGACAGGGATTCCACCGGGGAGCTGTTTTTT. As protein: CASSQATTRRDRDSTGELFF.

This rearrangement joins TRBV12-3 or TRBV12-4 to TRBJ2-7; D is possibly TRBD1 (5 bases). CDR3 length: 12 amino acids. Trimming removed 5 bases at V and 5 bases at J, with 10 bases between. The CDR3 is CASSTDSHEQYF. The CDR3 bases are TGTGCCAGCAGTACCGACAGCCACGAGCAGTACTTC.

The CDR3 nucleotides are TGTGCCAGCTCACCTATTTCGAGACAGGTTGACACTGAAGCTTTCTTT. It encodes CASSPISRQVDTEAFF. V gene TRBV18 combines with J gene TRBJ1-1, with D possibly being TRBD1 (6 bases). Germline-derived CDR1 and CDR2 are KGHSH and LQKENI. The CDR3 runs to 16 residues. Trimming removed 3 bases at V and 3 bases at J, with 17 bases between.

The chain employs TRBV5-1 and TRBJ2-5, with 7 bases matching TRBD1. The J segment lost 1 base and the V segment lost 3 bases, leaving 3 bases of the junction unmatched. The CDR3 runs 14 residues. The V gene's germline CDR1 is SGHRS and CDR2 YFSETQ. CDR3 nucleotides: TGCGCCAGCAGCTCGGGACAGCCCCAAGAGACCCAGTACTTC. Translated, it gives CASSSGQPQETQYF.

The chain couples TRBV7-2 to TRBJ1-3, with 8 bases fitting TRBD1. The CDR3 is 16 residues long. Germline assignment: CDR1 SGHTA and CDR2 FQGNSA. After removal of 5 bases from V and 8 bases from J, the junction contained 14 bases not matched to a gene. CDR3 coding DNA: TGTGCCAGCAGCAGGACAGGGACGGGGGATCTGGACACCATATATTTT. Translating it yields CASSRTGTGDLDTIYF.

CDR3 region: CASSQDVAPGYGYTF. CDR3 DNA: TGCGCCAGCAGCCAAGATGTGGCACCGGGCTATGGCTACACCTTC. The chain couples TRBV4-1 to TRBJ1-2; D is undetermined. This CDR3 has 15 amino acids. Germline V gene lookup returns CDR1 MGHRA and CDR2 YSYEKL. The V end lost 0 bases, the J end lost 4 bases, and 12 bases lay between the germline ends.